These T cell receptor beta chains were read from a single sample in a study of cytomegalovirus exposure and HLA in healthy donors. Sequencing used immunoSEQ multiplex PCR; TCRdb keeps in-frame clones, though not all of them. The sample yields about 98,000 clones, about 74% seen once. Sequencing was carried out using PBMCs. The source of these receptors is a man between 60 and 70 years old in good health and CMV-seropositive. Both conserved end residues are part of each CDR3. The D gene is left open where the match is weak. Expanded clones get a size class; other rows say once, few or many, or leave the size out.

D,size,J,V,DNA,CDR3
TRBD1,NA,TRBJ1-2,TRBV7-8,TGTGCCAGCAGCATAAACCCCGGACAGGGCGGTGGCTACACCTTC,CASSINPGQGGGYTF
TRBD2,NA,TRBJ2-1,TRBV27,TGTGCCAGCAGTTTATCCCCGTTGACTAGCGGGGGGGAGCAGTTCTTC,CASSLSPLTSGGEQFF
TRBD1,NA,TRBJ1-6,TRBV13,TGTGCCAGCAGAGACAGGGGCTCCTATAATTCACCCCTCCACTTT,CASRDRGSYNSPLHF
NA,NA,TRBJ2-3,TRBV5-1,TGCGCCAGCAGCATTGCGGGGAGCACAGATACGCAGTATTTT,CASSIAGSTDTQYF
NA,NA,TRBJ1-1,TRBV18,TGTGCCAGCTCGCCGGGTCTGAACACTGAAGCTTTCTTT,CASSPGLNTEAFF
NA,once,TRBJ2-7,TRBV5-6,TGTGCCAGCAGCTTTTACAGTGAGATCTACGAGCAGTACTTC,CASSFYSEIYEQYF
NA,NA,TRBJ1-2,TRBV6-5,TGTGCCAGCAGGGAGGACTATGGCTACACCTTC,CASREDYGYTF
NA,NA,TRBJ2-1,TRBV28,TGTGCCAGCAGTCTGGGACTGGTCGGCGAGCAGTTCTTC,CASSLGLVGEQFF
NA,NA,TRBJ1-1,TRBV6-5,TGTGCCAGCAAACCGGGCCTCAGGGACACTGAAGCTTTCTTT,CASKPGLRDTEAFF
NA,NA,TRBJ2-3,TRBV6-5,TGTGCCAGCAGTTACGCGGGTGGAACAGATACGCAGTATTTT,CASSYAGGTDTQYF
NA,NA,TRBJ2-1,TRBV5-1,TGCGCCAGCAGCTTGGACGCGGGGAGCAATGAGCAGTTCTTC,CASSLDAGSNEQFF
NA,NA,TRBJ2-3,TRBV6-1,TGTGCCAGCAGTGGAGACAACCTGGGTACGCAGTATTTT,CASSGDNLGTQYF
NA,NA,TRBJ2-2,TRBV4-1,TGCGCCAGTGGGGTAGCGTTCGCGAACACCGGGGAGCTGTTTTTT,CASGVAFANTGELFF
TRBD1,NA,TRBJ2-1,TRBV6-5,TGTGCCAGCAGTTCCACGGACAGGGGTTTTTACAATGAGCAGTTCTTC,CASSSTDRGFYNEQFF
TRBD1,few,TRBJ1-5,TRBV5-6,TGTGCCAGCAGCTCGCAGACAGGGGTAGGGCCCCAGCATTTT,CASSSQTGVGPQHF
NA,NA,TRBJ2-1,TRBV5-1,TGCGCCAGCAGGCCTGAGAGCTCCTACAATGAGCAGTTCTTC,CASRPESSYNEQFF
TRBD1,NA,TRBJ1-2,TRBV29-1,TGCAGCGTTGCAAGACAGGGGGCGAGTAACTATGGCTACACCTTC,CSVARQGASNYGYTF
TRBD1,NA,TRBJ1-6,TRBV25-1,TGTGCCAGCAAAGGACAGGGAGAAGGGTCACCCCTCCACTTT,CASKGQGEGSPLHF
TRBD1,NA,TRBJ1-6,TRBV5-1,TGCGCCAGCAGCTTTTCAACAGGGGGGGATTCACCCCTCCACTTT,CASSFSTGGDSPLHF
NA,NA,TRBJ1-1,TRBV5-4,TGTGCCAGCAGCCTACAGGGATACACTGAAGCTTTCTTT,CASSLQGYTEAFF
TRBD1,NA,TRBJ2-7,TRBV29-1,TGCAGCGCCGAACCGGGACAGGGGAGCTACGAGCAGTACTTC,CSAEPGQGSYEQYF
NA,few,TRBJ1-6,TRBV6-5,TGTGCCAGCCGGCGGGCGATTGACTCACCCCTCCACTTT,CASRRAIDSPLHF
TRBD2,NA,TRBJ2-3,TRBV5-4,TGTGCCAGCATGCTAGCGGGGGGTAGCACAGATACGCAGTATTTT,CASMLAGGSTDTQYF
TRBD1,NA,TRBJ1-5,TRBV30,TGTGCCTGGAGTACAGGGGGTGTTGGGCCCCAGCATTTT,CAWSTGGVGPQHF
NA,once,TRBJ2-5,TRBV5-1,TGCGCCAGCAGCTTGGCCTTCGGGGTAGCGGAGAGCCAAGAGACCCAGTACTTC,CASSLAFGVAESQETQYF
NA,NA,TRBJ1-1,TRBV19,TGTGCCAGTAGTATCGCCCTGGACAGCCCTGAAGCTTTCTTT,CASSIALDSPEAFF
TRBD2,few,TRBJ2-1,TRBV4-3,TGCGCCAGCAGCCGAGACTTTTCGGGGGGGTACAATGAGCAGTTCTTC,CASSRDFSGGYNEQFF
TRBD2,NA,TRBJ2-3,TRBV7-3,TGTGCCAGCAGCTTAAACGGGGGGGCCACAGATACGCAGTATTTT,CASSLNGGATDTQYF
TRBD2,NA,TRBJ2-5,TRBV7-2,TGTGCCGGCTCACTAGCGGGGGGGCCAGAGACCCAGTACTTC,CAGSLAGGPETQYF
TRBD1,NA,TRBJ1-2,TRBV4-3,TGCGCCAGCAGCCAAGATCCACAGGGGGCCGGGTATGGCTACACCTTC,CASSQDPQGAGYGYTF
NA,few,TRBJ1-1,TRBV27,TGTGCCAGCAGGTCACTAGAGCGAGGTTTGAACACTGAAGCTTTCTTT,CASRSLERGLNTEAFF
TRBD1,NA,TRBJ1-2,TRBV29-1,TGCAGCGTTGTAGGGACAGAAGCGGTCTATGGCTACACCTTC,CSVVGTEAVYGYTF
TRBD1,NA,TRBJ1-5,TRBV7-2,TGTGCCAGCAGCTTGCGTACAGGGGTCAATCAGCCCCAGCATTTT,CASSLRTGVNQPQHF
NA,NA,TRBJ2-7,TRBV6-4,TGTGCCAGCAGGACGGCGGGGATCTATCACTACGAGCAGTACTTC,CASRTAGIYHYEQYF
NA,NA,TRBJ2-2,TRBV12-5,TGTGCTAGTGGTCCTGGCGTAGGGGACGGGGAGCTGTTTTTT,CASGPGVGDGELFF
TRBD1,NA,TRBJ2-7,TRBV29-1,TGCAGCGTAACCGGGACAGGGAGATCATGGGCCTACGAGCAGTACTTC,CSVTGTGRSWAYEQYF
NA,NA,TRBJ2-3,TRBV11-2,TGTGCCAGCAGCTTAGATCGGTGGGGCGGAGATACGCAGTATTTT,CASSLDRWGGDTQYF
TRBD1,NA,TRBJ1-4,TRBV5-8,TGTGCCAGCAGCCCGGGACAGCGATCTAATGAAAAACTGTTTTTT,CASSPGQRSNEKLFF
TRBD1,NA,TRBJ2-7,TRBV7-9,TGTGCCAGCAGGCCCTACCGGGACAGGGTCGTCCAGGCAGGCTACGAGCAGTACTTC,CASRPYRDRVVQAGYEQYF
TRBD2,NA,TRBJ2-1,TRBV6-5,TGTGCCAGCAACCTAGCGGGCCCCTACAATGAGCAGTTCTTC,CASNLAGPYNEQFF
TRBD1,once,TRBJ2-5,TRBV7-2,TGTGCCAGCACCAGGGGGCGTGGTTACCAAGAGACCCAGTACTTC,CASTRGRGYQETQYF
NA,NA,TRBJ2-7,TRBV5-1,TGCGCCAGCAGCACCGGACAGGAGCAGTACTTC,CASSTGQEQYF
NA,NA,TRBJ2-2,TRBV5-1,TGCGCCAGCAGCCGCGGAGCAGGGGAAACCGGGGAGCTGTTTTTT,CASSRGAGETGELFF
TRBD1,NA,TRBJ1-2,TRBV30,TGTGCCTGGAGTGGCCGGGACAGGGGTTTTTCTGGCTACACCTTC,CAWSGRDRGFSGYTF
NA,NA,TRBJ2-7,TRBV19,TGTGCCAGTAGCATACACCGGGGGGCAGATACCTCCTACGAGCAGTACTTC,CASSIHRGADTSYEQYF
TRBD1,NA,TRBJ2-7,TRBV6-5,TGTGCCAGCAGTCTGTCAAGACAGGGCTACGAGCAGTACTTC,CASSLSRQGYEQYF
NA,NA,TRBJ2-5,TRBV6-5,TGTGCCAGCAGTTACGTAGCGGAAGAGACCCAGTACTTC,CASSYVAEETQYF
NA,NA,TRBJ2-1,TRBV4-3,TGCGCCAGCAGCCAAGATCGGACCGCAGGGTGGGGATTAGGGGGGCAGTTCTTC,CASSQDRTAGWGLGGQFF
TRBD2,NA,TRBJ2-1,TRBV11-2,TGTGCCAGCAGAGCTGGACTAGCGGGGGGGGAGCAGTTCTTC,CASRAGLAGGEQFF
TRBD2,NA,TRBJ2-1,TRBV19,TGTGCCAGTAATGCGGGACTAGTTTTCAATGAGCAGTTCTTC,CASNAGLVFNEQFF
NA,few,TRBJ1-6,TRBV9,TGTGCCAGCAGCGTAGGGGAGAGCTCCTATAATTCACCCCTCCACTTT,CASSVGESSYNSPLHF
TRBD1,NA,TRBJ2-7,TRBV19,TGTGCCAGTAGTATTGGGACAGGGACCCCCCCCAACGAGCAGTACTTC,CASSIGTGTPPNEQYF
NA,NA,TRBJ1-5,TRBV7-2,TGTGCCAGCAGCTTACGAGGGTCCCGCAATCAGCCCCAGCATTTT,CASSLRGSRNQPQHF
NA,NA,TRBJ2-6,TRBV18,TGTGCCAGCTCAGTTGGTGGCGGAGCGGTCGTCCTGACTTTC,CASSVGGGAVVLTF
NA,NA,TRBJ2-5,TRBV5-4,TGTGCCAGCAGCCTGACCTGGGGCGGAGAGACCCAGTACTTC,CASSLTWGGETQYF
TRBD1,NA,TRBJ2-7,TRBV15,TGTGCCACCAGCGACCTGAGGGACAGGGTTTCCTACGAGCAGTACTTC,CATSDLRDRVSYEQYF
TRBD1,NA,TRBJ2-2,TRBV6-1,TGTGCCAGCAGTAGGGACAGATACACCGGGGAGCTGTTTTTT,CASSRDRYTGELFF